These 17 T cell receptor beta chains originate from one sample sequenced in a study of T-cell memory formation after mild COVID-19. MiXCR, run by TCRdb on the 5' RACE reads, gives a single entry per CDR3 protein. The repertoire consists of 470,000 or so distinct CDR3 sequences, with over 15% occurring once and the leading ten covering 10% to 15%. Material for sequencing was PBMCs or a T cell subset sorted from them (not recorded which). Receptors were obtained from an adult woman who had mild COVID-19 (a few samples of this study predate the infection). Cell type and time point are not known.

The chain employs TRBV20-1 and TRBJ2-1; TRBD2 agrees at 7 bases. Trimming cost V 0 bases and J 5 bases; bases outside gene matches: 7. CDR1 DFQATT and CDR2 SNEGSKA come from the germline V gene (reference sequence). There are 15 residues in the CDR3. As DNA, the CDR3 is TGCAGTGCTAGAGATATAGGACTAGACCACAATGAGCAGTTCTTC. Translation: CSARDIGLDHNEQFF.

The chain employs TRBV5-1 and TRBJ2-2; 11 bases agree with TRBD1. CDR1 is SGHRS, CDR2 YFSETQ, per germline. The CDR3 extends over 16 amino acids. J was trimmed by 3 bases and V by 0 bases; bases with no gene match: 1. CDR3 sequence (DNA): TGCGCCAGCAGCTTGGGGACAGGGGGCGACACCGGGGAGCTGTTTTTT. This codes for CASSLGTGGDTGELFF.

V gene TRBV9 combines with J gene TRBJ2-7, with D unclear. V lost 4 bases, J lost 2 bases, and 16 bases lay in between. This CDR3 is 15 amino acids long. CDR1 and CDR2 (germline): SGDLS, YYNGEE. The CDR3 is CASSPTGSLTYEQYF. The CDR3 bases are TGTGCCAGCAGCCCCACCGGTTCGCTCACCTACGAGCAGTACTTC.

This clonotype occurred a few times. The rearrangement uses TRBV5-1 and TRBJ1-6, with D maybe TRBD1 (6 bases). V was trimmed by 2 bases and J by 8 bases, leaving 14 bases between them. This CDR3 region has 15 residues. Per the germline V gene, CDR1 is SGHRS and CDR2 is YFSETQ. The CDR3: CASSFLGASDSPLHF. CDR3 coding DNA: TGCGCCAGCAGCTTTCTGGGGGCGTCGGATTCACCCCTCCACTTT.

This CDR3 reads CASSHQVGYTF. The CDR3 nucleotides are TGTGCCAGTAGTCATCAGGTCGGCTACACCTTC. This chain uses TRBV19 with TRBJ1-2; D gene uncertain. Germline values: CDR1 LNHDA, CDR2 SQIVND (reference sequence). Trimming cost V 5 bases and J 8 bases, with 9 bases left between them. The CDR3 length is 11 residues. The variable domain in full, completed from reference TRBV19 and TRBJ1-2, reads DGGITQSPKYLFRKEGQNVTLSCEQNLNHDAMYWYRQDPGQGLRLIYYSQIVNDFQKGDIAEGYSVSREKKESFPLTVTSAQKNPTAFYLCASSHQVGYTFGSGTRLTVV.

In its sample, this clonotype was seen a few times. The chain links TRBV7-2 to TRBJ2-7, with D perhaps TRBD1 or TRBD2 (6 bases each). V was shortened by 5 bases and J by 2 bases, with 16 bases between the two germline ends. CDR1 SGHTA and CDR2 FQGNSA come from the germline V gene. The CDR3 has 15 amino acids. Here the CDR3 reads CASSNRVGGTYEQYF. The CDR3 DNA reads TGTGCCAGCAGCAACAGGGTGGGGGGAACCTACGAGCAGTACTTC.

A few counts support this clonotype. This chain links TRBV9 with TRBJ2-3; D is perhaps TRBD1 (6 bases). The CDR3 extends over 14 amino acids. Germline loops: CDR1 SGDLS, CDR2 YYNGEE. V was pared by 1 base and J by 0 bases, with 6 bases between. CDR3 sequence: CASSVRGSTDTQYF. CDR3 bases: TGTGCCAGCAGCGTAAGGGGGAGCACAGATACGCAGTATTTT.

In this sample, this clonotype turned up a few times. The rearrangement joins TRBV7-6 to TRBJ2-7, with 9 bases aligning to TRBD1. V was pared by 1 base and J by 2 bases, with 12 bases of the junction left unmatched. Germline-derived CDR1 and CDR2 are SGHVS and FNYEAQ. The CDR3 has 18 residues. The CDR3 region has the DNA TGTGCCAGCAGCTTAGAGGCCCTCGACAGGGGGAGAGCCTACGAGCAGTACTTC. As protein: CASSLEALDRGRAYEQYF.

The CDR3 sequence is CASSRLDSFSAYEQYF. The CDR3 DNA follows: TGTGCCAGCTCACGCCTGGACAGCTTCTCAGCCTACGAGCAGTACTTC. The chain is built from TRBV18 and TRBJ2-7, with TRBD1 as a possible D gene (6 bases). This CDR3 is 16 amino acids long. CDR1 is KGHSH and CDR2 is LQKENI in the germline V gene. V lost 4 bases, J lost 2 bases, and 18 bases lay in between.

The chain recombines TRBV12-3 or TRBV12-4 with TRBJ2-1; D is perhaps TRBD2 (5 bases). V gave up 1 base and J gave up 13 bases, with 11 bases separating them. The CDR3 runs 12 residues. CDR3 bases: TGTGCCAGCAGTTTAGGTCAGCGGATCCAGTTCTTC. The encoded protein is CASSLGQRIQFF.

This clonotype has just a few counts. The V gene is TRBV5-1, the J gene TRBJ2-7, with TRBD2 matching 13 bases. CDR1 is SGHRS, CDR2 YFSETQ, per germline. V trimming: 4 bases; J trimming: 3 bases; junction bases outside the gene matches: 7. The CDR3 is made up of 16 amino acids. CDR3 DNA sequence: TGCGCCAGCAGCGTCGCAACTAGCGGGAGGGTCTACGAGCAGTACTTC. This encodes CASSVATSGRVYEQYF.

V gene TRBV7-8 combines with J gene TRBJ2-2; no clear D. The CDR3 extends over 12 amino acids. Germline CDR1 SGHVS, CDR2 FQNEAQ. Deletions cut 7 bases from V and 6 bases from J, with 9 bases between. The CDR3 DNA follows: TGTGCCAGCACCCCCCGGTCCGGGGAGCTGTTTTTT. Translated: CASTPRSGELFF.

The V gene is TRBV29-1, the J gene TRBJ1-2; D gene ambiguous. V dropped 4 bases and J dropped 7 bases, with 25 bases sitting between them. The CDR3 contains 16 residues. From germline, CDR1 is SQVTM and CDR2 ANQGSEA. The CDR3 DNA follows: TGCAGCGTTGGAATGCGGTTGCAACATATTATGGGTGGCTACACCTTC. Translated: CSVGMRLQHIMGGYTF.

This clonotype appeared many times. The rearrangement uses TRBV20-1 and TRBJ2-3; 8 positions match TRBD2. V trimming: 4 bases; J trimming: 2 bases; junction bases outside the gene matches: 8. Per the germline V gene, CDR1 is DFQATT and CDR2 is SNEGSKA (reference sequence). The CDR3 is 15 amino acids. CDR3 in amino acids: CSATDIAGITDTQYF. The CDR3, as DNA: TGCAGTGCTACAGATATAGCGGGGATCACAGATACGCAGTATTTT.

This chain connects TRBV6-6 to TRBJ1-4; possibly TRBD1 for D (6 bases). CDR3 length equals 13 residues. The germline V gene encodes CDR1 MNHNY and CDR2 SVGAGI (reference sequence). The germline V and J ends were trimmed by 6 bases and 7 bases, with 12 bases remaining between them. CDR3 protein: CASRMGGGEKLFF. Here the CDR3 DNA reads TGTGCCAGCAGGATGGGGGGCGGTGAAAAACTGTTTTTT.

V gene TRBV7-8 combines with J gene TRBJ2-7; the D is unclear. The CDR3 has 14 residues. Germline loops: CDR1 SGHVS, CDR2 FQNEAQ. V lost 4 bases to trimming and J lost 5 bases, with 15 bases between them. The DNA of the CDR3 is TGTGCCAGCAGCTCTGACTGGGGTCCCAACGAGCAGTACTTC. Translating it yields CASSSDWGPNEQYF. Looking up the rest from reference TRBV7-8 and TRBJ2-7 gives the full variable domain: GAGVSQSPRYKVAKRGQDVALRCDPISGHVSLFWYQQALGQGPEFLTYFQNEAQLDKSGLPSDRFFAERPEGSVSTLKIQRTQQEDSAVYLCASSSDWGPNEQYFGPGTRLTVT.

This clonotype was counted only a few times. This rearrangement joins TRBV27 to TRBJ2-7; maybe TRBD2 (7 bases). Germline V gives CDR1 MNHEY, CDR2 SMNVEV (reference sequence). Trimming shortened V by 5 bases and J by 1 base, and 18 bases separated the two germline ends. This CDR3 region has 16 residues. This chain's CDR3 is CASSRTSRGLSYEQYF. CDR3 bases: TGTGCCAGCAGTCGAACCTCGCGGGGGCTTTCCTACGAGCAGTACTTC.